The rows below give T cell receptor beta chains drawn from one sample of a study of T cell responses to AZD1222 COVID-19 vaccine. Sequenced by immunoSEQ multiplex PCR; TCRdb stores in-frame clones only, minus some. Of about 190,000 clones in the sample, 94% were seen once. Material: peripheral blood, obtained on day 0 of AZD1222 vaccination. The receptors stem from an adult in good health. Each CDR3 is given with its conserved first and last residue. D genes are given only for firm matches. Expanded clones are given a class, and other clones once, few, many or no size at all.

clone_size	j_call	d_call	v_call	cdr3_aa	cdr3_nt
-	TRBJ2-2	-	TRBV19	CASSISGKGRVGELFF	TGTGCCAGTAGTATTTCGGGGAAGGGGCGTGTCGGGGAGCTGTTTTTT
few	TRBJ1-1	-	TRBV10-3	CAAGLDKLNTEAFF	TGTGCCGCCGGCCTGGACAAATTGAACACTGAAGCTTTCTTT
-	TRBJ2-1	-	TRBV4-1	CASSHLTGTGSYNEQFF	TGCGCCAGCAGCCACCTGACCGGGACGGGCTCCTACAATGAGCAGTTCTTC
-	TRBJ1-2	-	TRBV30	CAWVPGRNYGYTF	TGTGCCTGGGTTCCGGGCAGAAACTATGGCTACACCTTC
-	TRBJ1-5	-	TRBV2	CASSPRIQGLRHF	TGTGCCAGCAGCCCTAGAATACAGGGATTGAGGCATTTT
-	TRBJ2-1	-	TRBV12-3/TRBV12-4	CASSRLVADEQFF	TGTGCCAGCAGTCGACTAGTAGCAGATGAGCAGTTCTTC
-	TRBJ1-5	-	TRBV13	CASSSSGGGNQPQHF	TGTGCCAGCAGCTCCAGCGGGGGAGGCAATCAGCCCCAGCATTTT
-	TRBJ2-1	TRBD2	TRBV13	CASGAGTYNEQFF	TGTGCCAGCGGAGCGGGAACCTACAATGAGCAGTTCTTC
-	TRBJ2-5	-	TRBV6-5	CASGDQETQYF	TGTGCCAGCGGCGACCAAGAGACCCAGTACTTC
-	TRBJ1-5	-	TRBV6-2/TRBV6-3	CASSYRGDNQPQHF	TGTGCCAGCAGTTATCGGGGGGACAATCAGCCCCAGCATTTT
-	TRBJ2-1	-	TRBV3-1/TRBV3-2	CASSQGRVGNEQFF	TGTGCCAGCAGCCAAGGAAGGGTAGGCAATGAGCAGTTCTTC
-	TRBJ2-5	-	TRBV7-8	CASSPETQYF	TGTGCCAGCAGCCCAGAGACCCAGTACTTC
once	TRBJ2-3	-	TRBV29-1	CSVGQKYTDTQYF	TGCAGCGTTGGACAGAAGTACACAGATACGCAGTATTTT
-	TRBJ1-1	-	TRBV16	CASSQSRRIGYTEAFF	TGTGCCAGCAGCCAATCCAGGCGTATCGGGTACACTGAAGCTTTCTTT
once	TRBJ2-7	TRBD2	TRBV5-1	CASSLEVSGSPKQYF	TGCGCCAGCAGCTTGGAAGTTAGCGGGAGTCCTAAGCAGTACTTC
-	TRBJ2-5	TRBD2	TRBV5-6	CASSPPSGKETQYF	TGTGCCAGCAGCCCCCCTAGCGGGAAAGAGACCCAGTACTTC
once	TRBJ2-5	-	TRBV19	CASSPLDNQETQYF	TGTGCCAGTAGTCCTCTGGACAACCAAGAGACCCAGTACTTC
-	TRBJ2-1	-	TRBV5-1	CASSLDRLGYNEQFF	TGCGCCAGCAGCTTAGACAGGTTGGGGTACAATGAGCAGTTCTTC
-	TRBJ1-6	-	TRBV5-1	CASSLAGNSPLHF	TGCGCCAGCAGCTTGGCTGGGAATTCACCCCTCCACTTT
-	TRBJ1-3	TRBD1	TRBV28	CASSSRTGFSGNTIYF	TGTGCCAGCAGTTCCAGGACAGGGTTCTCTGGAAACACCATATATTTT
-	TRBJ1-1	-	TRBV28	CASSQEFWMNTEAFF	TGTGCCAGCAGTCAGGAGTTTTGGATGAACACTGAAGCTTTCTTT
-	TRBJ1-3	-	TRBV28	CASSFGRISGNTIYF	TGTGCCAGCAGTTTCGGACGGATCTCTGGAAACACCATATATTTT
-	TRBJ2-3	TRBD1	TRBV28	CASSLRDRGDTQYF	TGTGCCAGCAGCCTCCGGGACAGGGGGGATACGCAGTATTTT
-	TRBJ2-2	TRBD2	TRBV2	CASSASGTNTGELFF	TGTGCCAGCAGTGCCAGCGGGACGAACACCGGGGAGCTGTTTTTT
once	TRBJ1-4	-	TRBV6-1	CASSEQAGRGNEKLFF	TGTGCCAGCAGTGAACAAGCCGGCAGGGGAAATGAAAAACTGTTTTTT
-	TRBJ1-5	-	TRBV25-1	CASSPFGSGINQPQHF	TGTGCCAGCAGCCCGTTTGGTTCAGGGATCAATCAGCCCCAGCATTTT
-	TRBJ2-4	-	TRBV7-9	CASSLDRIHAKNIQYF	TGTGCCAGCAGCTTAGACAGAATCCACGCCAAAAACATTCAGTACTTC
-	TRBJ2-5	TRBD1	TRBV5-6	CASRGQFQETQYF	TGTGCCAGCAGGGGACAGTTCCAAGAGACCCAGTACTTC
-	TRBJ2-2	-	TRBV5-1	CASSLAGWRDATGELFF	TGCGCCAGCAGCTTGGCCGGGTGGCGGGATGCCACCGGGGAGCTGTTTTTT
once	TRBJ2-7	TRBD1	TRBV5-4	CASSSGQGYEQYF	TGTGCCAGCAGCTCGGGACAGGGCTACGAGCAGTACTTC
-	TRBJ1-6	-	TRBV7-3	CASSLKDYNSPLHF	TGTGCCAGCAGCTTAAAGGACTATAATTCACCCCTCCACTTT
-	TRBJ2-1	-	TRBV21-1	CASSKDPLAGRIQFF	TGTGCCAGCAGCAAAGATCCCCTAGCGGGGCGCATTCAGTTCTTC
-	TRBJ2-2	-	TRBV30	CAWSGAGELFF	TGTGCCTGGAGTGGGGCCGGGGAGCTGTTTTTT
-	TRBJ2-7	TRBD1	TRBV10-3	CASGQGEFYEQYF	TGTGCCTCCGGACAGGGGGAGTTCTACGAGCAGTACTTC
-	TRBJ2-2	TRBD2	TRBV9	CASSVSGRAGGELFF	TGTGCCAGCAGCGTGAGCGGGAGGGCTGGCGGGGAGCTGTTTTTT
-	TRBJ1-4	-	TRBV9	CASSAHGASSEKLFF	TGTGCCAGCAGCGCACACGGGGCGTCAAGTGAAAAACTGTTTTTT
-	TRBJ2-7	-	TRBV15	CATSTAWDEQYF	TGTGCCACCAGCACCGCTTGGGACGAGCAGTACTTC
-	TRBJ2-3	TRBD2	TRBV7-9	CASSSLAGGAGDTQYF	TGTGCCAGCAGCTCCCTAGCGGGAGGTGCTGGAGATACGCAGTATTTT
-	TRBJ1-1	-	TRBV6-2/TRBV6-3	CASSPPYRAQNTEAFF	TGTGCCAGCAGCCCCCCTTACAGGGCCCAGAACACTGAAGCTTTCTTT
-	TRBJ1-5	-	TRBV3-1/TRBV3-2	CASSQDLPGVSNQPQHF	TGTGCCAGCAGCCAAGATCTGCCCGGGGTGAGCAATCAGCCCCAGCATTTT
-	TRBJ1-2	-	TRBV6-1	CASSERVGGGGYTF	TGTGCCAGCAGTGAAAGGGTGGGTGGCGGTGGCTACACCTTC
-	TRBJ2-6	-	TRBV30	CAWSSSGANVLTF	TGTGCCTGGAGTTCCTCTGGGGCCAACGTCCTGACTTTC
-	TRBJ2-7	TRBD1	TRBV19	CASSPRTGGFEQYF	TGTGCCAGTAGTCCTCGGACAGGGGGCTTCGAGCAGTACTTC
-	TRBJ1-5	TRBD1	TRBV4-3	CASSQTRTGTSYSNQPQHF	TGCGCCAGCAGCCAAACCCGGACAGGGACCTCATATAGCAATCAGCCCCAGCATTTT
-	TRBJ1-4	TRBD1	TRBV25-1	CASSRGTGISTNEKLFF	TGTGCCAGTTCCCGAGGGACAGGGATCAGTACTAATGAAAAACTGTTTTTT
once	TRBJ2-7	-	TRBV7-8	CASSLAGPLRGQYF	TGTGCCAGCAGCTTAGCGGGCCCCTTGAGGGGGCAGTACTTC
-	TRBJ2-1	-	TRBV27	CASSLGSSYNEQFF	TGTGCCAGCAGTTTGGGGAGCTCCTACAATGAGCAGTTCTTC
-	TRBJ2-5	-	TRBV3-1/TRBV3-2	CASSQEAGSLGAQYF	TGTGCCAGCAGCCAAGAAGCGGGCAGTCTGGGGGCCCAGTACTTC
-	TRBJ2-7	-	TRBV10-2	CASSESGAGATYEQYF	TGCGCCAGCAGTGAGTCAGGGGCCGGAGCAACCTACGAGCAGTACTTC
once	TRBJ1-1	-	TRBV6-5	CASTPNSANTEAFF	TGTGCCAGCACCCCTAACTCTGCTAACACTGAAGCTTTCTTT
-	TRBJ2-7	TRBD2	TRBV5-4	CASSSEREGRYEQYF	TGTGCCAGCAGCTCCGAGCGGGAGGGCCGCTACGAGCAGTACTTC
-	TRBJ2-2	TRBD2	TRBV4-2	CASSPLSGSGGELFF	TGTGCCAGCAGCCCTCTTAGCGGGAGTGGCGGGGAGCTGTTTTTT
-	TRBJ1-4	-	TRBV1	CTSRGLDRSCNTTNEKLFF	TGCACCAGCAGGGGCCTGGACAGGTCATGCAATACAACTAATGAAAAACTGTTTTTT
-	TRBJ2-7	-	TRBV11-1	CASSPPGSYYEQYF	TGTGCCAGCAGCCCCCCCGGGAGCTATTACGAGCAGTACTTC